This T cell receptor beta chain was recovered during a study of blood T cell repertoires in COVID-19. As for the study in general: The analysed material was cDNA or gDNA that came from T cells, B-cell-depleted T cells, or PBMCs.

In the source study's methods: Amplifying reference gene primers gave estimates of nucleated cell counts. Assay: immunoSEQ multiplex PCR; the TCRdb copy retains only in-frame clones and omits some. The V and J calls and the clone size are those of that table, but D and trimming were determined from the DNA. The sample carries over 100,000 clones, 85% to 90% recorded once. V was trimmed by 1 base and J by 0 bases, leaving 8 bases between them. The V gene's germline CDR1 is MDHEN and CDR2 SYDVKM. The length of the CDR3 is 15 residues. The sample taken for sequencing was peripheral blood. The TCR comes from a human donor in a cohort sampled during active COVID-19. The rearrangement links TRBV28 to TRBJ2-3, with D tentatively TRBD1 (5 bases). The CDR3 loop reads CASSLLGLSTDTQYF. CDR3 bases: TGTGCCAGCAGTTTATTGGGGCTTAGCACAGATACGCAGTATTTT.